This T cell receptor (beta chain) originates from a study of T-cell reconstitution after alpha-beta-depleted transplantation in children. Study-level points and caveats: Once a year had passed after transplant, T-cell counts and diversity came mostly from newly produced T cells.

The V end lost 3 bases, the J end lost 8 bases, and 11 bases lay between the germline ends. Germline V gene sequence: CDR1 DFQATT, CDR2 SNEGSKA (reference sequence). The CDR3 contains 13 residues. This clonotype was seen a few times. Its antigen is still unknown. Preparation of the TCRbeta library used unique molecular identifiers. TCRdb passed the PCR reads through MiXCR, listing each CDR3 protein once. Of 780,000 or so distinct CDR3 sequences detected, 16% appear once; the ten largest clones hold around 5%. The sequencing used PBMCs, mostly from graft donor cells, collected 360 days after TCRalphabeta/CD19-depleted stem cell transplant. The chain has TRBV20-1 and TRBJ1-6; no reliable D call. The source is a male patient aged 5 to 17 who had a stem cell transplant for acute lymphoblastic leukemia, so the T cells may come from the graft donor. This CDR3 is CSASQSNDSPLHF. The CDR3 bases are TGCAGTGCTAGTCAAAGTAATGATTCACCCCTCCACTTT.